The rows below give T cell receptor beta chains drawn from one sample of a study of control samples from healthy donors and cancer patients. Sequencing was performed with immunoSEQ multiplex PCR; in TCRdb, only in-frame clones are kept and a portion is missing. The sample lists about 120,000 clones; 85% to 90% were seen once. The sample taken for sequencing was PBMCs. The receptors were sampled from a woman aged 50 to 60 with colorectal cancer. CDR3s leave out the opening cysteine and the closing phenylalanine or tryptophan. Size is omitted from some rows. Given values are once, few, many or a class for expanded clones.

>TRBV27|TRBJ1-1|12|NA
ASSYAGGGTEAF
>TRBV28|TRBJ2-3|13|NA
ASSNRLAGTDTQY
>TRBV4-2|TRBJ2-7|11|once
ASSQVRGSEQY
>TRBV12-5|TRBJ1-5|19|few
ASGSLYLGQGQRLSNQPQH
>TRBV9|TRBJ1-3|16|once
ASSVIPYFPISGNTIY
>TRBV28|TRBJ1-2|9|once
ASSSGHGYT
>TRBV7-3|TRBJ2-5|13|NA
ASSWTGTNLETQY
>TRBV6-6|TRBJ2-2|13|NA
ASTTDSGGTGELF
>TRBV18|TRBJ1-3|12|NA
ASSPLVSANTIY
>TRBV6-2/TRBV6-3|TRBJ2-7|9|NA
ASSYHYEQY
>TRBV6-2/TRBV6-3|TRBJ1-3|12|NA
ASSSGGSGNTIY
>TRBV19|TRBJ1-5|14|NA
ASSIRGRVGNQPQH
>TRBV19|TRBJ2-7|15|NA
ASSINKPRGSGYEQY
>TRBV19|TRBJ1-2|12|NA
ASSIDTPGKGYT